This TCR beta chain comes out of a study of T cell repertoires in cytomegalovirus infection. Study at large: Shared public TCR beta signatures pointed to both CMV infection and a matching HLA type.

The table lists this clonotype with many counts. Its antigen remains unknown. Whole-study findings and limits: Dominating the ex vivo response were TCR beta clonotypes that were CMV-specific and HLA-C-restricted.

From the reads, TCRdb called clonotypes with MiXCR, one entry per CDR3 protein. Of 300,000 to 400,000 distinct CDR3 sequences listed, roughly 20% are singletons. This TCR was sampled from a human donor in good health (CMV status not recorded). Some clones in this sample may be carry-over from other donors' samples. Sequencing used PBMCs.

The CDR3 here is CASSLFGQAPYEQYF. The DNA of the CDR3 is TGTGCCAGCAGCTTATTCGGACAGGCCCCCTACGAGCAGTACTTC. This chain connects TRBV7-2 to TRBJ2-7; 7 bases map to TRBD1. Germline V CDR1 and CDR2: SGHTA, FQGNSA. V lost 2 bases, J lost 2 bases, and 6 bases stayed unmatched. The CDR3 has 15 amino acids.